Listed below are T cell receptor beta chains from one sample, sequenced in a study of monozygotic twins with inflammatory bowel disease. No DNA is given; TCRdb re-called the 5' RACE reads and lists each CDR3 protein once. The ten top clones account for over 5.5%, within a sample of under 350,000 distinct CDR3 sequences. Input material: blood. These receptors came from a human donor with ulcerative colitis or Crohn's disease, or a healthy co-twin of an affected twin (not recorded which). The CDR3 runs from the conserved cysteine through the conserved F or W. Fields, in order: J gene, V gene, CDR3 protein.

J: TRBJ2-2
V: TRBV4-2
CDR3: CASSPFGGGYTGELFF

J: TRBJ2-7
V: TRBV3-1
CDR3: CASSQDRAVNERYF

J: TRBJ1-1
V: TRBV9
CDR3: CASSSRTGPGEAFF

J: TRBJ1-1
V: TRBV7-8
CDR3: CASSLEPGDYTEAFF

J: TRBJ2-2
V: TRBV12-3/TRBV12-4
CDR3: CASSYYTGELFF

J: TRBJ2-7
V: TRBV20-1
CDR3: CSATYPGKGEQYF

J: TRBJ1-1
V: TRBV6-5
CDR3: CASSYSSGTGPNTEAFF

J: TRBJ2-1
V: TRBV7-2
CDR3: CASSLGPGNEQFF

J: TRBJ2-2
V: TRBV20-1
CDR3: CSARDTLGGENTGELFF

J: TRBJ1-6
V: TRBV7-2
CDR3: CASSLSPRSANSPLHF

J: TRBJ1-1
V: TRBV21-1
CDR3: CASSKAGRTEAFF

J: TRBJ2-3
V: TRBV7-3
CDR3: CASSLAGIPDTQYF

J: TRBJ2-2
V: TRBV12-3/TRBV12-4
CDR3: CASSSWDLLPGELFF

J: TRBJ2-3
V: TRBV12-3/TRBV12-4
CDR3: CASSRGQGSTDTQYF

J: TRBJ2-1
V: TRBV28
CDR3: CASSTSGRVNEQFF

J: TRBJ2-7
V: TRBV7-2
CDR3: CASSSDRGGNEQYF

J: TRBJ2-7
V: TRBV7-2
CDR3: CASSLTGNYEQYF

J: TRBJ1-2
V: TRBV9
CDR3: CASSEGTSYGYGYTF

J: TRBJ2-7
V: TRBV6-5
CDR3: CASSYSRGTPSYEQYF

J: TRBJ2-3
V: TRBV29-1
CDR3: CSVEDTDTQYF

J: TRBJ1-4
V: TRBV7-2
CDR3: CASSHKDRVEKLFF

J: TRBJ2-1
V: TRBV5-6
CDR3: CASSLWGTRQQLF

J: TRBJ1-4
V: TRBV12-3/TRBV12-4
CDR3: CASSLVGDSRANEKLFF

J: TRBJ1-2
V: TRBV28
CDR3: CASSFRGTYGYTF

J: TRBJ2-3
V: TRBV20-1
CDR3: CSATGTFTDTQYF

J: TRBJ2-3
V: TRBV7-2
CDR3: CASSFGGLQYF

J: TRBJ1-4
V: TRBV9
CDR3: CASSVDGVAEKLFF

J: TRBJ1-6
V: TRBV27
CDR3: CATRSSYNSPLHF

J: TRBJ2-7
V: TRBV7-8
CDR3: CASSFNSGAYEQYF

J: TRBJ2-7
V: TRBV3-1
CDR3: CASSQDLGTSGGEQYF

J: TRBJ2-2
V: TRBV7-9
CDR3: CASARGTDHTGELFF

J: TRBJ2-1
V: TRBV12-3/TRBV12-4
CDR3: CASSFVHQAGGHNEQFF

J: TRBJ2-7
V: TRBV29-1
CDR3: CSVEDLLDRGNEQYF

J: TRBJ1-3
V: TRBV9
CDR3: CASSSVSYGNTIYF

J: TRBJ1-1
V: TRBV7-9
CDR3: CASSMGSTRTEAFF

J: TRBJ2-1
V: TRBV12-3/TRBV12-4
CDR3: CASSKGSKGGSEQFF